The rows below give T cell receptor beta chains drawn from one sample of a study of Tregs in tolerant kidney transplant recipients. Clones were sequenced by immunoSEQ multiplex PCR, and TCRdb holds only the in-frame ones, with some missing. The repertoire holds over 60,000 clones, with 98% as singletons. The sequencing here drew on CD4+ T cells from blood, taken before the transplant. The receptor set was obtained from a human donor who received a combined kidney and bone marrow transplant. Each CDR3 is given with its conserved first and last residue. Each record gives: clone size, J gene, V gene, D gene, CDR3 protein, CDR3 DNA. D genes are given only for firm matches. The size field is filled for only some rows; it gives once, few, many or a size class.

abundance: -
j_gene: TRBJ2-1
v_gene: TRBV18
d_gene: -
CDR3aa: CASSPVRRNLYNEQFF
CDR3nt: TGTGCCAGCTCACCTGTGCGGCGGAACCTATACAATGAGCAGTTCTTC

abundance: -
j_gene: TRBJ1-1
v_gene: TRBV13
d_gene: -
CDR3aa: CASSLVGRVYTEAFF
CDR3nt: TGTGCCAGCAGCTTAGTGGGCAGGGTATACACTGAAGCTTTCTTT

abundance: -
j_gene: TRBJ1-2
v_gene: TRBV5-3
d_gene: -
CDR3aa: CARSFPRTGKMNGYTF
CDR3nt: TGTGCCAGAAGCTTCCCAAGAACAGGGAAGATGAATGGCTACACCTTC

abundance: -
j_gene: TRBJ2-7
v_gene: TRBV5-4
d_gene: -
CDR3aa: CASSNELARRGDF
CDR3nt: TGTGCCAGCAGCAATGAACTAGCTAGACGAGGAGACTTC

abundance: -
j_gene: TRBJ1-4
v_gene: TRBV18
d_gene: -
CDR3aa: CASSQSSANEKLFF
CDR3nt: TGTGCCAGCTCACAGTCATCAGCTAATGAAAAACTGTTTTTT

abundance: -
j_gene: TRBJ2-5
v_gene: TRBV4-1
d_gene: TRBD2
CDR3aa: CASSQGELAGAPLETQYF
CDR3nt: TGCGCCAGCAGCCAAGGGGAGCTAGCGGGGGCCCCTCTAGAGACCCAGTACTTC

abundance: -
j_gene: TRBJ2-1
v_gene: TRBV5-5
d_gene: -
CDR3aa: CASSLGQANYNEQFF
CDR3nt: TGTGCCAGCAGCTTGGGACAGGCGAACTACAATGAGCAGTTCTTC

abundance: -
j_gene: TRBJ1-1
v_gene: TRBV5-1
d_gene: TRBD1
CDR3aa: CASSLVPGGSNTEAFF
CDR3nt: TGCGCCAGCAGCTTGGTTCCAGGGGGCTCAAACACTGAAGCTTTCTTT

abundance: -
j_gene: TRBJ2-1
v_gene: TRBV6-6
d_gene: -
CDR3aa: CASSRSGVTFF
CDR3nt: TGTGCCAGCAGCCGGAGCGGAGTGACTTTCTTC

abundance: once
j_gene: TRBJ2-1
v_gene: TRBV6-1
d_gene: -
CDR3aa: CASSPGSVYNEQFF
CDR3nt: TGTGCCAGCTCCCCAGGGTCGGTTTACAATGAGCAGTTCTTC

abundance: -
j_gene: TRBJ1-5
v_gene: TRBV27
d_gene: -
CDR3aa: CASSPHRAHQPQHF
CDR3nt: TGTGCCAGCAGTCCTCACAGGGCTCATCAGCCCCAGCATTTT

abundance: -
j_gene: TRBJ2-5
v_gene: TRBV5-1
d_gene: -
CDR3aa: CASSPTVFRETQYF
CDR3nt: TGCGCCAGCAGCCCGACAGTCTTCCGAGAGACCCAGTACTTC

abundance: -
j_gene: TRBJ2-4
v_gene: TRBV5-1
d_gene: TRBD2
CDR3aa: CASSFYSGGRNIQYF
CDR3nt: TGCGCCAGCAGCTTTTATAGCGGGGGGAGAAACATTCAGTACTTC

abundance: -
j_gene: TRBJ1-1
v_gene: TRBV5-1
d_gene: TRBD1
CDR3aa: CASKWTGRAEAFF
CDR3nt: TGCGCCAGCAAGTGGACAGGGCGGGCTGAAGCTTTCTTT

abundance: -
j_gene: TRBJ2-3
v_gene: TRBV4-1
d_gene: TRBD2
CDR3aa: CASSLLAGGTDTQYF
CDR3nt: TGCGCCAGCAGCCTACTAGCGGGGGGCACAGATACGCAGTATTTT

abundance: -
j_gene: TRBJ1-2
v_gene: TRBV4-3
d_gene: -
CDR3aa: CASSQAAGDGYTF
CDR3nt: TGCGCCAGCAGCCAAGCAGCAGGGGACGGCTACACCTTC

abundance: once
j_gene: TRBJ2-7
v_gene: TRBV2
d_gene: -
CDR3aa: CASSEQGTSREQYF
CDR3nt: TGTGCCAGCAGTGAGCAGGGGACGTCGAGGGAGCAGTACTTC

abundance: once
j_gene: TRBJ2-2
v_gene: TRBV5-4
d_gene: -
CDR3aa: CASSGPAGPSTGELFF
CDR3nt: TGTGCCAGCAGCGGGCCCGCAGGGCCATCCACCGGGGAGCTGTTTTTT